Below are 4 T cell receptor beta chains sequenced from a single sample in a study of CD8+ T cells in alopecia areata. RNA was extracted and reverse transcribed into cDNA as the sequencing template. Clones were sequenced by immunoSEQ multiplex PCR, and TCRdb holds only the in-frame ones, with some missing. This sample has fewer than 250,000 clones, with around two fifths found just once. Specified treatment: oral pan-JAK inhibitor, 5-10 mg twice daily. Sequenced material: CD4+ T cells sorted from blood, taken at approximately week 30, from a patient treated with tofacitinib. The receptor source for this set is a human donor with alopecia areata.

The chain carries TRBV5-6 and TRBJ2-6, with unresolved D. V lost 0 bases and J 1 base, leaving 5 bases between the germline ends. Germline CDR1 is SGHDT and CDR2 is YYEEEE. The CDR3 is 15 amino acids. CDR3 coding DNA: TGTGCCAGCAGCTTGGCCGTTTCTGGGGCCAACGTCCTGACTTTC. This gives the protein CASSLAVSGANVLTF. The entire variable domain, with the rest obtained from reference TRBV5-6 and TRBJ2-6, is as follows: DAGVTQSPTHLIKTRGQQVTLRCSPKSGHDTVSWYQQALGQGPQFIFQYYEEEERQRGNFPDRFSGHQFPNYSSELNVNALLLGDSALYLCASSLAVSGANVLTFGAGSRLTVL.

This CDR3 reads CASSLSTGANEKLFF. DNA of the CDR3: TGTGCCAGCAGTCTCTCGACAGGGGCTAATGAAAAACTGTTTTTT. The chain employs TRBV6-5 and TRBJ1-4; 8 positions match TRBD1. Germline CDR1 MNHEY, CDR2 SVGAGI. The V gene end was trimmed by 5 bases and the J gene end by 3 bases; junction bases not matched to a gene: 5. CDR3 length equals 15 residues.

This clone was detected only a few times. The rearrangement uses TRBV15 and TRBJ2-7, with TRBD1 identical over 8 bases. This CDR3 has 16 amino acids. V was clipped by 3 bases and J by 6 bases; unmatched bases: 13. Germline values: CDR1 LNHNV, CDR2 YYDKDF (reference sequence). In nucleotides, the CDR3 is TGTGCCACCAGCAGCCCGACAGGGGCCGTGTTCGCCGAGCAGTACTTC. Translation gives CATSSPTGAVFAEQYF. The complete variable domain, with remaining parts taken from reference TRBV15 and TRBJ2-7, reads DAMVIQNPRYQVTQFGKPVTLSCSQTLNHNVMYWYQQKSSQAPKLLFHYYDKDFNNEADTPDNFQSRRPNTSFCFLDIRSPGLGDTAMYLCATSSPTGAVFAEQYFGPGTRLTVT.

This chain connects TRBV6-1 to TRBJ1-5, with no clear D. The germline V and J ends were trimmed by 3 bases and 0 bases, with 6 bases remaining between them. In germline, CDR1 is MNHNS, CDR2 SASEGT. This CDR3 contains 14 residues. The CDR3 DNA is TGTGCCAGCAGTGATTGGGGTAGCAATCAGCCCCAGCATTTT. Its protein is CASSDWGSNQPQHF.